What follows are 23 T cell receptor beta chains derived from one specimen sequenced in a study of cytomegalovirus exposure and HLA in healthy donors. Clones were sequenced by immunoSEQ multiplex PCR, and TCRdb holds only the in-frame ones, with some missing. The sample holds around 250,000 clones; about 90% are singletons and the top ten take 0.35% to 0.4%. The sequenced sample was PBMCs. Source of these receptors: a woman younger than 30 in good health and CMV-seronegative.

V and J are TRBV27 and TRBJ2-1; TRBD1 aligns across 9 bases. Germline V lookup: CDR1 MNHEY, CDR2 SMNVEV (reference sequence). The ends lost 4 bases at V and 5 bases at J; junction bases unmatched: 3. The CDR3 extends over 14 amino acids. CDR3 in DNA: TGTGCCAGCAGTTCCTGGACAGGGGACAATGAGCAGTTCTTC. Protein product: CASSSWTGDNEQFF.

The chain is built from TRBV28 and TRBJ2-2, with D maybe TRBD1 (6 bases). V was pared by 5 bases and J by 4 bases, with 17 bases between. Germline assignment: CDR1 MDHEN and CDR2 SYDVKM. This CDR3 is 16 amino acids long. The CDR3 reads CASSPQGGTGTGELFF. The DNA of the CDR3 is TGTGCCAGCAGTCCCCAAGGGGGAACGGGCACCGGGGAGCTGTTTTTT. The full variable domain, rest sourced from reference TRBV28 and TRBJ2-2, is DVKVTQSSRYLVKRTGEKVFLECVQDMDHENMFWYRQDPGLGLRLIYFSYDVKMKEKGDIPEGYSVSREKKERFSLILESASTNQTSMYLCASSPQGGTGTGELFFGEGSRLTVL.

The chain employs TRBV28 and TRBJ2-5; TRBD2 matches 9 bases. This CDR3 is 16 amino acids long. J was trimmed by 3 bases and V by 3 bases; bases with no gene match: 8. In germline, CDR1 is MDHEN, CDR2 SYDVKM. In DNA form, the CDR3 reads TGTGCCAGCAGTTTGCCGGGACTAGCTTCAAAAGAGACCCAGTACTTC. Protein product: CASSLPGLASKETQYF.

V and J are TRBV7-2 and TRBJ1-5, with D uncertain. Germline CDR1 and CDR2: SGHTA and FQGNSA. The V end lost 0 bases, the J end lost 6 bases, and 18 bases lay between the germline ends. The CDR3 sequence is 17 residues long. As DNA, the CDR3 is TGTGCCAGCAGCTTAGCCCACTTGAGCCAACGGGTTCAGCCCCAGCATTTT. As protein: CASSLAHLSQRVQPQHF.

The chain has TRBV7-6 and TRBJ2-5, with 7 nucleotides matching TRBD2. CDR1 is SGHVS, CDR2 FNYEAQ, per germline. The CDR3 contains 16 residues. V shed 2 bases, J shed 1 base, and the junction held 7 bases outside the gene matches. CDR3 sequence reads: CASSLLASGIQETQYF. The CDR3 DNA reads as TGTGCCAGCAGCTTACTAGCGAGCGGGATCCAAGAGACCCAGTACTTC.

V usage is TRBV28 and J usage is TRBJ1-4; maybe TRBD1 (6 bases). Germline V lookup: CDR1 MDHEN, CDR2 SYDVKM. Between the trimmed V and J ends, which lost 3 bases and 10 bases, there was a span of 12 bases. The CDR3 extends over 13 amino acids. This CDR3 is CASSLIEGVKLFF. CDR3 in DNA: TGTGCCAGCAGTTTGATCGAGGGGGTAAAACTGTTTTTT.

The V and J genes are TRBV18 and TRBJ2-1; 9 bases are a match to TRBD2. Germline V lookup: CDR1 KGHSH, CDR2 LQKENI. CDR3 size: 16 residues. The V and J ends lost 3 bases and 0 bases, in that order; junction bases with no gene match: 3. In nucleotides, the CDR3 is TGTGCCAGCTCACCGAATAGCGGGGGCTCCTACAATGAGCAGTTCTTC. This translates into CASSPNSGGSYNEQFF.

The chain uses TRBV4-1 and TRBJ2-2; tentative D call: TRBD1 (6 bases). The germline V and J ends were trimmed by 8 bases and 0 bases, with 13 bases remaining between them. Germline CDR1 is MGHRA and CDR2 is YSYEKL. This CDR3 has 15 amino acids. In DNA form, the CDR3 reads TGCGCCAGCGGTAAAGACAGGCCGAACACCGGGGAGCTGTTTTTT. Amino acid sequence: CASGKDRPNTGELFF.

The V and J genes are TRBV27 and TRBJ1-1, with D tentatively TRBD1 (5 bases). Trimming pared 6 bases from V and 2 bases from J, leaving 13 bases between. CDR1 MNHEY and CDR2 SMNVEV come from the germline V gene (reference sequence). The length of the CDR3 is 14 residues. The CDR3 DNA is TGTGCCAGCAGGCGGGGAGGGGCCAACACTGAAGCTTTCTTT. Protein sequence: CASRRGGANTEAFF.

This clone was observed once. This chain links TRBV5-1 with TRBJ1-1; D is undetermined. The CDR3 length is 13 residues. Germline CDR1 SGHRS, CDR2 YFSETQ. V lost 2 bases, J lost 1 base, and 6 bases lay in between. The DNA of the CDR3 is TGCGCCAGCAGCTTTGAGGGGAACACTGAAGCTTTCTTT. Residues: CASSFEGNTEAFF.

The gene calls are TRBV6-1 and TRBJ2-7; 7 bases map to TRBD1. Germline V gene sequence: CDR1 MNHNS, CDR2 SASEGT. CDR3 length equals 15 residues. Trimming removed 4 bases from V and 4 bases from J; junction bases left unmatched: 10. As DNA, the CDR3 is TGTGCCAGCAGTGTCATCCCCGGGACAGCTTACGAGCAGTACGTC. This gives the protein CASSVIPGTAYEQYV.

This clone has just one count. The chain is built from TRBV28 and TRBJ1-5, with 10 bases lining up with TRBD1. The CDR3 totals 16 residues. Germline V lookup: CDR1 MDHEN, CDR2 SYDVKM. Trimming at V came to 6 bases and at J to 3 bases, leaving 8 bases not matched to a gene. The DNA for the CDR3 is TGTGCCAGCAGGGATCGACAGGGGGCACCCAATCAGCCCCAGCATTTT. Encoded protein: CASRDRQGAPNQPQHF.

The gene calls are TRBV5-8 and TRBJ1-2, with TRBD1 matching 7 bases. V lost 6 bases and J lost 6; bases outside the gene matches: 8. There are 13 residues in the CDR3. Germline-derived CDR1 and CDR2 are SGHTS and YDEGEE. The CDR3 DNA reads as TGTGCCAGCACCACAGGGGCATGGAATGGCTACACCTTC. Translated, it gives CASTTGAWNGYTF.

This rearrangement joins TRBV4-3 to TRBJ2-5; 9 bases fit TRBD1. The germline gives CDR1 LGHNA, CDR2 YSLEER. V shed 3 bases and J 6 bases; nucleotides not matched to a gene: 14. This CDR3 region has 17 residues. CDR3: CASSHPRRDRVCKTQYF. The CDR3 DNA is TGCGCCAGCAGCCATCCCAGGAGGGACAGGGTCTGTAAGACCCAGTACTTC.

The rearrangement joins TRBV10-3 to TRBJ2-5, with 9 bases fitting TRBD1. The CDR3 is 11 amino acids. CDR1 ENHRY and CDR2 SYGVKD come from the germline V gene. V gave up 6 bases and J gave up 9 bases; unmatched junction bases: 2. CDR3 sequence: CAIRGQGAQYF. DNA for the CDR3: TGTGCCATCAGGGGACAGGGAGCCCAGTACTTC.

V and J are TRBV6-1 and TRBJ1-5; 10 bases line up with TRBD1. Trimming at V came to 1 base and at J to 6 bases, leaving 3 bases not matched to a gene. Germline values: CDR1 MNHNS, CDR2 SASEGT. The CDR3 loop spans 15 amino acids. DNA for the CDR3: TGTGCCAGCAGTGAAGTGGGACAGGGGATTCAGCCCCAGCATTTT. As protein: CASSEVGQGIQPQHF.

The V and J genes are TRBV7-9 and TRBJ1-1; TRBD1 matches at 7 bases. The CDR3 loop spans 14 amino acids. V lost 5 bases, J lost 8 bases, and 11 bases stayed unmatched. The germline CDR1 and CDR2 sequences are SEHNR and FQNEAQ (reference sequence). This CDR3 is CASSPTGVLGEAFF. The CDR3 nucleotides read TGTGCCAGCAGCCCCACAGGGGTGTTAGGGGAAGCTTTCTTT.

The rearrangement uses TRBV9 and TRBJ1-4; TRBD1 matches 8 bases. CDR3 length: 14 amino acids. The junction had 4 bases not matched to a gene; V was cut back by 4 bases and J by 5 bases. Germline loops: CDR1 SGDLS, CDR2 YYNGEE. The CDR3 here is CASSTQGGNEKLFF. The CDR3 DNA reads as TGTGCCAGCAGCACACAGGGGGGGAATGAAAAACTGTTTTTT.

This sequence joins TRBV4-3 and TRBJ2-3; D unclear. Germline-derived CDR1 and CDR2 are LGHNA and YSLEER. The V and J ends lost 1 base and 2 bases respectively, with 13 bases between them. The CDR3 extends over 16 amino acids. The CDR3 DNA reads as TGCGCCAGCAGCCAAGTAGGTTACAGCCCCACAGATACGCAGTATTTT. As protein: CASSQVGYSPTDTQYF.

This chain uses TRBV6-1 with TRBJ2-7; tentative D call: TRBD1 (6 bases). The CDR3 loop spans 15 amino acids. Germline V gene sequence: CDR1 MNHNS, CDR2 SASEGT. The ends were cut back, 1 base at V and 3 bases at J, with 13 bases in the middle. The DNA of the CDR3 is TGTGCCAGCAGTGAAGGGCAGGGGTACGGCTACGAGCAGTACGTC. It encodes CASSEGQGYGYEQYV.

This sequence joins TRBV28 and TRBJ1-5; 7 positions match TRBD1. Trimming cost V 5 bases and J 3 bases; bases outside gene matches: 4. This CDR3 spans 14 amino acids. Germline V gene sequence: CDR1 MDHEN, CDR2 SYDVKM. DNA of the CDR3: TGTGCCAGCAGTCCCGGGACAGACAATCAGCCCCAGCATTTT. Residues: CASSPGTDNQPQHF.

This rearrangement joins TRBV11-2 to TRBJ2-7, with 11 bases fitting TRBD2. Germline assignment: CDR1 SGHAT and CDR2 FQNNGV. V trimming: 2 bases; J trimming: 3 bases; junction bases outside the gene matches: 6. This CDR3 has 16 residues. CDR3: CASSLRTSGSYYEQYV. The DNA for the CDR3 is TGTGCCAGCAGCTTACGGACTAGCGGGTCGTACTACGAGCAGTACGTC.

The rearrangement links TRBV19 to TRBJ2-7; 8 nucleotides line up with TRBD1. Trimming cost V 6 bases and J 2 bases; bases outside gene matches: 9. The germline V gene has CDR1 LNHDA and CDR2 SQIVND (reference sequence). The CDR3 length is 15 residues. DNA for the CDR3: TGTGCCAGTAGCCCATTCCAGGGGGCCGCCTACGAGCAGTACTTC. Protein product: CASSPFQGAAYEQYF.